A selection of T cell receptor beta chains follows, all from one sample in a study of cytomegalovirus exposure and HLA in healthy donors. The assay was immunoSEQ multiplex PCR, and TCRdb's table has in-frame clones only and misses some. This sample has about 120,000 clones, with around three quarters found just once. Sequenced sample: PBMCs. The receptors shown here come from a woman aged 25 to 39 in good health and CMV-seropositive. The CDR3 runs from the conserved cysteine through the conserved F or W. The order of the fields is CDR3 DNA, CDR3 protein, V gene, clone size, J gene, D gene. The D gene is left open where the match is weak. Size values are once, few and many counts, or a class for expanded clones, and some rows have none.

CDR3nt: TGTGCCAGCACCCGATCGAGGTCTGGAAACACCATATATTTT
CDR3aa: CASTRSRSGNTIYF
v_gene: TRBV2
abundance: -
j_gene: TRBJ1-3
d_gene: -

CDR3nt: TGTGCCAGTAGTAAGGACCTGGGGGGGACCCAGTACTTC
CDR3aa: CASSKDLGGTQYF
v_gene: TRBV19
abundance: -
j_gene: TRBJ2-5
d_gene: -

CDR3nt: TGCAGTGCCGACAGGGTGGAGACCCAGTACTTC
CDR3aa: CSADRVETQYF
v_gene: TRBV20-1
abundance: -
j_gene: TRBJ2-5
d_gene: TRBD1

CDR3nt: TGCGCCAGCAGCCAAAGGGACAACCCCTACGAGCAGTACTTC
CDR3aa: CASSQRDNPYEQYF
v_gene: TRBV4-3
abundance: -
j_gene: TRBJ2-7
d_gene: -

CDR3nt: TGTGCCAGCAGTGACCCCGGCTATGGCTACACCTTC
CDR3aa: CASSDPGYGYTF
v_gene: TRBV25-1
abundance: -
j_gene: TRBJ1-2
d_gene: -

CDR3nt: TGCGCCAGCAGCCAGGAGGCGGCAGGGGAGCTGTTTTTT
CDR3aa: CASSQEAAGELFF
v_gene: TRBV5-1
abundance: few
j_gene: TRBJ2-2
d_gene: -

CDR3nt: TGTGCCACCAGCAGAGCCCCTAGCGGGGGGGCCACTACGCAGTATTTT
CDR3aa: CATSRAPSGGATTQYF
v_gene: TRBV15
abundance: few
j_gene: TRBJ2-3
d_gene: TRBD2

CDR3nt: TGTGCCACCAGCAGGGAGATGCGTAATGAAAAACTGTTTTTT
CDR3aa: CATSREMRNEKLFF
v_gene: TRBV15
abundance: -
j_gene: TRBJ1-4
d_gene: -

CDR3nt: TGTGCCAGCAGAAGACAGGGGGGCACCGGGGAGCTGTTTTTT
CDR3aa: CASRRQGGTGELFF
v_gene: TRBV6-1
abundance: -
j_gene: TRBJ2-2
d_gene: TRBD1

CDR3nt: TGTGCCAGCAGCAAAACAGGGGGACGGCGTGGCACTGAAGCTTTCTTT
CDR3aa: CASSKTGGRRGTEAFF
v_gene: TRBV7-3
abundance: once
j_gene: TRBJ1-1
d_gene: TRBD1

CDR3nt: TGTGCCAGCAGGGACAGGAAGAACACTGAAGCTTTCTTT
CDR3aa: CASRDRKNTEAFF
v_gene: TRBV2
abundance: once
j_gene: TRBJ1-1
d_gene: TRBD1

CDR3nt: TGTGCCACCACAGAGTCCCATCAGCCCCAGCATTTT
CDR3aa: CATTESHQPQHF
v_gene: TRBV6-5
abundance: few
j_gene: TRBJ1-5
d_gene: -

CDR3nt: TGTGCCAGCAGCTTGGCATCAGCCAAAAACATTCAGTACTTC
CDR3aa: CASSLASAKNIQYF
v_gene: TRBV5-6
abundance: -
j_gene: TRBJ2-4
d_gene: -

CDR3nt: TGTGCCAGCAGCCAAGATTTCCTGCAGACTAGCGGGGAACCAGATACGCAGTATTTT
CDR3aa: CASSQDFLQTSGEPDTQYF
v_gene: TRBV14
abundance: -
j_gene: TRBJ2-3
d_gene: TRBD2

CDR3nt: TGTGCCAGCAGCGCCCATCAAAAAAACTATGGCTACACCTTC
CDR3aa: CASSAHQKNYGYTF
v_gene: TRBV9
abundance: -
j_gene: TRBJ1-2
d_gene: -

CDR3nt: TGTGCCAGCAGCTTTGGGACTAGCGGGGGATTGGATACGCAGTATTTT
CDR3aa: CASSFGTSGGLDTQYF
v_gene: TRBV7-9
abundance: -
j_gene: TRBJ2-3
d_gene: TRBD2

CDR3nt: TGCGCCAGCAGCCCGGTGGGACAGGGTTATGGGAACAATGAGCAGTTCTTC
CDR3aa: CASSPVGQGYGNNEQFF
v_gene: TRBV5-1
abundance: -
j_gene: TRBJ2-1
d_gene: TRBD1

CDR3nt: TGTGCCAGCATGGCGGGGGGGTCCTACGAGCAGTACTTC
CDR3aa: CASMAGGSYEQYF
v_gene: TRBV5-6
abundance: -
j_gene: TRBJ2-7
d_gene: TRBD2

CDR3nt: TGTGCCAGCAGCCCGGCCCCTGCGGGGGCCGGCGGGGAGCTGTTTTTT
CDR3aa: CASSPAPAGAGGELFF
v_gene: TRBV7-2
abundance: -
j_gene: TRBJ2-2
d_gene: -

CDR3nt: TGTGCCATCAGTGCAGGTGAAAATTCACCCCTCCACTTT
CDR3aa: CAISAGENSPLHF
v_gene: TRBV10-3
abundance: -
j_gene: TRBJ1-6
d_gene: -

CDR3nt: TGTGCCAGCAGCTTCTTAGGGACAGGGTTCTCTGGCTACACCTTC
CDR3aa: CASSFLGTGFSGYTF
v_gene: TRBV7-9
abundance: few
j_gene: TRBJ1-2
d_gene: TRBD1

CDR3nt: TGCAGCGTTGAGGTAGTCGGAAACATTCAGTACTTC
CDR3aa: CSVEVVGNIQYF
v_gene: TRBV29-1
abundance: -
j_gene: TRBJ2-4
d_gene: -

CDR3nt: TGTGCCAGCATGGACGGGATGGTCTCACCCCTCCACTTT
CDR3aa: CASMDGMVSPLHF
v_gene: TRBV2
abundance: -
j_gene: TRBJ1-6
d_gene: -

CDR3nt: TGTGCCAGCAGTCGCGGGGGGGCCTACAATGAGCAGTTCTTC
CDR3aa: CASSRGGAYNEQFF
v_gene: TRBV6-5
abundance: -
j_gene: TRBJ2-1
d_gene: TRBD2

CDR3nt: TGTGCCAGCAGCACCGGCGGGTACAATGAGCAGTTCTTC
CDR3aa: CASSTGGYNEQFF
v_gene: TRBV7-2
abundance: few
j_gene: TRBJ2-1
d_gene: -

CDR3nt: TGTGCCAGCAGCTTTGGCCTAGCGGGGGCCTACGAGCAGTACTTC
CDR3aa: CASSFGLAGAYEQYF
v_gene: TRBV7-2
abundance: -
j_gene: TRBJ2-7
d_gene: TRBD2

CDR3nt: TGTGCCAGCAGCGGGGCCCTAGCGGGGGGTCGGAATGAGCAGTTCTTC
CDR3aa: CASSGALAGGRNEQFF
v_gene: TRBV9
abundance: -
j_gene: TRBJ2-1
d_gene: TRBD2

CDR3nt: TGCGCCAGCAGCTCGCCGCGGGGGACCAATCGCCCCTTTCTAGAGCAGTTCTTC
CDR3aa: CASSSPRGTNRPFLEQFF
v_gene: TRBV5-1
abundance: -
j_gene: TRBJ2-1
d_gene: TRBD2

CDR3nt: TGTGCCAGCAGCTTAGGAGGGAATTCGAACATTCAGTACTTC
CDR3aa: CASSLGGNSNIQYF
v_gene: TRBV7-6
abundance: -
j_gene: TRBJ2-4
d_gene: -

CDR3nt: TGTGCCAGCAGCTTAAGACAGGGGGTTTCCGGGGAGCTGTTTTTT
CDR3aa: CASSLRQGVSGELFF
v_gene: TRBV7-8
abundance: -
j_gene: TRBJ2-2
d_gene: TRBD1

CDR3nt: TGTGCCAGCAGCTTAGGCGACAGGGACCACAATGAGCAGTTCTTC
CDR3aa: CASSLGDRDHNEQFF
v_gene: TRBV7-9
abundance: few
j_gene: TRBJ2-1
d_gene: TRBD1

CDR3nt: TGTGCCAGCTCACCCATAGAGGGGGAGGCTTTCTTT
CDR3aa: CASSPIEGEAFF
v_gene: TRBV18
abundance: -
j_gene: TRBJ1-1
d_gene: -

CDR3nt: TGTGCCAGCACCATCACTGGGGCCAACGTCCTGACTTTC
CDR3aa: CASTITGANVLTF
v_gene: TRBV6-6
abundance: -
j_gene: TRBJ2-6
d_gene: -

CDR3nt: TGTGCCATCGGGCCCAGGGGTTTGAGTGGCCCAGTTGGGAAATGGGGGCAGTTCTTC
CDR3aa: CAIGPRGLSGPVGKWGQFF
v_gene: TRBV10-3
abundance: -
j_gene: TRBJ2-1
d_gene: -

CDR3nt: TGCGCCAGCAGCTTCGGAGAACTCACAGATACGCAGTATTTT
CDR3aa: CASSFGELTDTQYF
v_gene: TRBV5-1
abundance: -
j_gene: TRBJ2-3
d_gene: -

CDR3nt: TGTGCCAGCAGCCGGGACAGCAACTATGGCTACACCTTC
CDR3aa: CASSRDSNYGYTF
v_gene: TRBV9
abundance: -
j_gene: TRBJ1-2
d_gene: TRBD1

CDR3nt: TGTGCCAGCAGTTGGGGGACAGAGACGCAGTATTTT
CDR3aa: CASSWGTETQYF
v_gene: TRBV6-1
abundance: -
j_gene: TRBJ2-3
d_gene: TRBD1

CDR3nt: TGTGCCAGCACCTCGACTGGTTACAATGAGCAGTTCTTC
CDR3aa: CASTSTGYNEQFF
v_gene: TRBV6-5
abundance: -
j_gene: TRBJ2-1
d_gene: -

CDR3nt: TGTGCCAGCAGCTTGGATCACACAGGTATCAATGAGCAGTTCTTC
CDR3aa: CASSLDHTGINEQFF
v_gene: TRBV5-6
abundance: -
j_gene: TRBJ2-1
d_gene: -

CDR3nt: TGTGCCAGCAGCTTAGCTAGCGGGGGCCAATATTACAATGAGCAGTTCTTC
CDR3aa: CASSLASGGQYYNEQFF
v_gene: TRBV11-2
abundance: -
j_gene: TRBJ2-1
d_gene: TRBD2

CDR3nt: TGCGCCAGCAGCAGGGGTAGCCACGAGCAGTACTTC
CDR3aa: CASSRGSHEQYF
v_gene: TRBV5-1
abundance: -
j_gene: TRBJ2-7
d_gene: -

CDR3nt: TGTGCCAGCAAAGCTTCTTACTCTGGAAACACCATATATTTT
CDR3aa: CASKASYSGNTIYF
v_gene: TRBV2
abundance: -
j_gene: TRBJ1-3
d_gene: -

CDR3nt: TGTGCCAGCAGAGACAGGGTATTGTTTGAAAAACTGTTTTTT
CDR3aa: CASRDRVLFEKLFF
v_gene: TRBV2
abundance: -
j_gene: TRBJ1-4
d_gene: TRBD1

CDR3nt: TGCGCCAGCAGTCCGAGCGGTTTGGGTGAAGCTTTCTTT
CDR3aa: CASSPSGLGEAFF
v_gene: TRBV4-1
abundance: -
j_gene: TRBJ1-1
d_gene: -

CDR3nt: TGTGCCTCCGCGAGGGAAGGGGGAGGGAATGGTGAGCAGTTCTTC
CDR3aa: CASAREGGGNGEQFF
v_gene: TRBV28
abundance: -
j_gene: TRBJ2-1
d_gene: -